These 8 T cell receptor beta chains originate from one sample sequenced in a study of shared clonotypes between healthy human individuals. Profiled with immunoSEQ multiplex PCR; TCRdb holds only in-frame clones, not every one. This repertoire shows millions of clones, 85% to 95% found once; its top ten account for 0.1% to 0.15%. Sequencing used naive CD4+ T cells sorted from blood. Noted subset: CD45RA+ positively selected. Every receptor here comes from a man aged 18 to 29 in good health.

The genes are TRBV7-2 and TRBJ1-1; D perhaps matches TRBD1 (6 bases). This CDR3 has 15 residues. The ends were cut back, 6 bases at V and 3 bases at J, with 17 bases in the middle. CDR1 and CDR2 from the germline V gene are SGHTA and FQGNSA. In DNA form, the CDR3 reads TGTGCCAGCAGGAGTCGGACAGTAACTTACACTGAAGCTTTCTTT. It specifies CASRSRTVTYTEAFF. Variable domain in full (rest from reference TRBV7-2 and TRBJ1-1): GAGVSQSPSNKVTEKGKDVELRCDPISGHTALYWYRQSLGQGLEFLIYFQGNSAPDKSGLPSDRFSAERTGGSVSTLTIQRTQQEDSAVYLCASRSRTVTYTEAFFGQGTRLTVV.

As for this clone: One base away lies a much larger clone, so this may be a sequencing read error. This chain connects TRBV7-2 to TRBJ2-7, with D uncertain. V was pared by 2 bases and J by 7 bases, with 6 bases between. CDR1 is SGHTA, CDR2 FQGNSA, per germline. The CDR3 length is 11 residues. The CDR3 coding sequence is TGTGCCAGCAGCTTAAGCAGGGAGCAGTACTTC. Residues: CASSLSREQYF.

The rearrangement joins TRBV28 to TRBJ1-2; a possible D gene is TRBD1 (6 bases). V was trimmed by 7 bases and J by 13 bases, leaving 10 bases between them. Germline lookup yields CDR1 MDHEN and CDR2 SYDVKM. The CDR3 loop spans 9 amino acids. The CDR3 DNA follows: TGTGCCAGCACCGCCAGGGGCACCTTC. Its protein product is CASTARGTF.

The CDR3 DNA is TGTGCCATCAGCGACAGGTTTAATGAAAAACTGTTTTTT. Amino acid sequence: CAISDRFNEKLFF. V gene TRBV10-3 combines with J gene TRBJ1-4; possibly TRBD1 for D (6 bases). Looked up from germline, CDR1 is ENHRY and CDR2 is SYGVKD. The CDR3 sequence is 13 residues long. Trimming shortened V by 6 bases and J by 4 bases, and 9 bases separated the two germline ends.

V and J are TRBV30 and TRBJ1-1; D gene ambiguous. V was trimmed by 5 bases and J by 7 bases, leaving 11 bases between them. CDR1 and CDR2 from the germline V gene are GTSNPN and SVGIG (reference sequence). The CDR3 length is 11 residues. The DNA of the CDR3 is TGTGCCTGGTCCTTAGCGATTGAAGCTTTCTTT. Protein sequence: CAWSLAIEAFF.

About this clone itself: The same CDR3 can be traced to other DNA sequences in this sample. The CDR3 DNA sequence: TGCAGCGTTGTACGGGGGAGCTCCTACGAGCAGTACTTC. Translating it yields CSVVRGSSYEQYF. The J gene is TRBJ2-7, the V gene TRBV29-1; D possibly corresponds to TRBD2 (6 bases). Trimming removed 4 bases at V and 0 bases at J, with 10 bases between. The CDR3 totals 13 residues. Germline V gene lookup returns CDR1 SQVTM and CDR2 ANQGSEA.

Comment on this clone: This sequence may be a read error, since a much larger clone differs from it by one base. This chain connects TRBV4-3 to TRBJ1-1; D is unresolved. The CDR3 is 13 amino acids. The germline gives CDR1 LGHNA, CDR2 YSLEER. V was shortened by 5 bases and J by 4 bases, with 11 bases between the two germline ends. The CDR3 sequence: CASSFTPSTEAFF. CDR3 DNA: TGCGCCAGCAGCTTCACACCGAGCACTGAAGCTTTCTTT.

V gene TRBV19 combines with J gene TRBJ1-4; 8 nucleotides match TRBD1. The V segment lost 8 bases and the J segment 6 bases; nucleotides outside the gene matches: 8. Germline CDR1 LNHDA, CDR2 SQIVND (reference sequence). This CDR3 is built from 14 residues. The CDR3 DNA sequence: TGTGCCAGTGGAATGACAGGGGAGGATGAAAAACTGTTTTTT. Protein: CASGMTGEDEKLFF.